This is a list of T cell receptor beta chains from one sample in a study of T cell repertoires in cytomegalovirus infection. TCRdb reprocessed the reads with MiXCR, giving one entry per CDR3 protein. The sample has over 250,000 distinct CDR3 sequences, around 20% seen once. No antigens are known for them. Sequencing used cultured PBMCs, obtained from culture after CMV antigen stimulation. These receptors were taken from a human donor in good health (CMV status not recorded). Some clones in this sample may be carry-over from other donors' samples. CDR3s include the opening cysteine and the closing phenylalanine or tryptophan. Fields, in order: J gene, V gene, clone size, D gene, CDR3 protein, CDR3 DNA. D genes are given only for firm matches. Where a row states a size, it is once, few, many or the class of an expanded clone; other rows omit it.

>TRBJ2-7|TRBV6-2/TRBV6-3|-|-
CASSPAGEQYF
TGTGCCAGCAGCCCTGCGGGTGAGCAGTACTTC
>TRBJ1-4|TRBV10-3|-|TRBD1
CATAGQPNEKLFF
TGTGCCACCGCGGGACAGCCTAATGAAAAACTGTTTTTT
>TRBJ2-1|TRBV7-2|few|-
CASSLVGLAENNEQFF
TGTGCCAGCAGCTTAGTAGGGCTAGCCGAGAACAATGAGCAGTTCTTC
>TRBJ1-2|TRBV3-1|-|TRBD1
CASSRPTGGRNRYTF
TGTGCCAGCAGCCGCCCGACAGGGGGAAGAAATCGCTACACCTTC
>TRBJ1-2|TRBV7-2|-|-
CASSLGSRGVYGYTF
TGTGCCAGCAGCTTAGGTAGCAGGGGCGTCTATGGCTACACCTTC
>TRBJ2-2|TRBV7-3|many|TRBD2
CASSPGLAANTGELFF
TGTGCCAGCAGCCCGGGACTAGCTGCGAACACCGGGGAGCTGTTTTTT
>TRBJ1-1|TRBV20-1|many|TRBD1
CSAQGQQPSPAFF
TGCAGTGCCCAGGGACAGCAGCCTTCGCCGGCTTTCTTT
>TRBJ2-5|TRBV27|-|-
CASADSGFQETQYF
TGTGCCAGCGCGGACAGCGGTTTCCAAGAGACCCAGTACTTC
>TRBJ2-3|TRBV7-2|many|-
CASSPRRTTDTQYF
TGTGCCAGCAGCCCTCGACGGACTACAGATACGCAGTATTTT
>TRBJ2-7|TRBV7-2|many|-
CASSSAPREQYF
TGTGCCAGCAGCTCGGCCCCGCGGGAGCAGTACTTC
>TRBJ2-7|TRBV7-6|-|-
CASSLAFGLRSYEQYF
TGTGCCAGCAGCTTAGCGTTTGGGTTACGGTCCTACGAGCAGTACTTC
>TRBJ1-5|TRBV4-1|-|-
CASSQGRQAGPNQPQHF
TGCGCCAGCAGCCAAGGGAGGCAGGCCGGTCCCAATCAGCCCCAGCATTTT
>TRBJ2-5|TRBV7-6|many|-
CASSKGAGTQETQYF
TGTGCCAGCAGCAAGGGCGCTGGGACTCAAGAGACCCAGTACTTC
>TRBJ2-6|TRBV19|few|-
CATNRPGSGSGANVLTF
TGTGCCACTAATCGGCCGGGGTCGGGCTCTGGGGCCAACGTCCTGACTTTC
>TRBJ1-6|TRBV27|-|-
CASSPVGKSIHF
TGTGCCAGCAGCCCGGTGGGAAAATCCATCCACTTT
>TRBJ1-1|TRBV6-8|-|TRBD1
CASSYTRSGTGIWNTEAFF
TGTGCCAGCAGTTACACTCGTTCCGGGACAGGAATATGGAACACTGAAGCTTTCTTT
>TRBJ2-7|TRBV19|-|-
CASSTKLDSYEQYF
TGTGCCAGTAGTACCAAACTAGACTCCTACGAGCAGTACTTC
>TRBJ2-3|TRBV12-3/TRBV12-4|-|-
CASRIRDSFTDTQYF
TGTGCCAGCAGGATCCGGGACTCCTTCACAGATACGCAGTATTTT
>TRBJ1-5|TRBV12-3/TRBV12-4|-|-
CASSPAFLSNQPQHF
TGTGCCAGCAGTCCTGCGTTTTTAAGCAATCAGCCCCAGCATTTT
>TRBJ2-3|TRBV6-5|-|-
CASSYGTGIDTQYF
TGTGCCAGCAGCTATGGGACTGGGATAGATACGCAGTATTTT
>TRBJ2-3|TRBV29-1|-|-
CSVGLGRTDTQYF
TGCAGCGTTGGACTTGGTCGCACAGATACGCAGTATTTT
>TRBJ2-6|TRBV28|-|-
CASSHYSLDRGNVLTF
TGTGCCAGCAGTCATTACTCCCTAGACAGAGGCAACGTCCTGACTTTC
>TRBJ2-3|TRBV6-2/TRBV6-3|-|TRBD2
CASKSDSGSPTDTQYF
TGTGCCAGCAAGAGCGATAGCGGGAGTCCTACAGATACGCAGTATTTT
>TRBJ2-3|TRBV30|-|-
CAWSGTDTQYF
TGTGCCTGGAGTGGCACAGATACGCAGTATTTT